The present T cell receptor beta chain was sequenced within a study of blood T cell repertoires in COVID-19. About the research overall: Some COVID-19 samples were acute and others convalescent; all came from the United States, Italy and Spain. Sample material is recorded as cDNA or gDNA derived from T cells, B-cell-depleted T cells, or PBMCs.

V lost 7 bases, J lost 1 base, and 13 bases lay in between. CDR3 length: 15 amino acids. Germline V gene data show CDR1 as MNHEY and CDR2 as SVGAGI. In the authors' workflow: The assay estimated nucleated cells by amplifying reference gene primers. The protocol was immunoSEQ multiplex PCR, while the TCRdb copy is restricted to in-frame clones and leaves out a portion. That table supplies the V and J calls and clone size; D and trimming were determined from the DNA. The sample lists approximately 110,000 clones, 65% to 90% seen once, with 7.9% in the top ten. The chain couples TRBV6-5 to TRBJ2-2, with a tentative D call TRBD2 (7 bases). The sample taken for sequencing was peripheral blood. The source is an elderly woman with active or convalescent COVID-19. The CDR3 DNA follows: TGTGCCAGCACCCGGGGGGCAGGGAACACCGGGGAGCTGTTTTTT. This sequence encodes CASTRGAGNTGELFF.